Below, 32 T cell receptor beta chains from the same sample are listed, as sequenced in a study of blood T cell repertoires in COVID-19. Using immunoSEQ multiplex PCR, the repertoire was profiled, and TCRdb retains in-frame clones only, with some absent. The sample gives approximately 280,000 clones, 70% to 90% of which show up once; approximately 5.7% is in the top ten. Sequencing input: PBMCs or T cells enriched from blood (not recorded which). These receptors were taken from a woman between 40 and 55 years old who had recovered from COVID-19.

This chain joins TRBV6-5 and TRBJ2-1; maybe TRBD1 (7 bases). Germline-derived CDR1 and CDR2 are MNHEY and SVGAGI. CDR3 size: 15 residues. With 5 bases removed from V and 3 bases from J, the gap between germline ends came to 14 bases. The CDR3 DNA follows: TGTGCCAGCAGTCCCACCAGGGGGGTCTACAATGAGCAGTTCTTC. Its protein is CASSPTRGVYNEQFF.

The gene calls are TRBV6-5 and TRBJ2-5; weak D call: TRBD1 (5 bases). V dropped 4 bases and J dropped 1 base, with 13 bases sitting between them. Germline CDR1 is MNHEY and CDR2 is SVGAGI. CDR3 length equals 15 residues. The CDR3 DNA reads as TGTGCCAGCAGTTCTGACAGAAAACGCCAAGAGACCCAGTACTTC. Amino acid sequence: CASSSDRKRQETQYF.

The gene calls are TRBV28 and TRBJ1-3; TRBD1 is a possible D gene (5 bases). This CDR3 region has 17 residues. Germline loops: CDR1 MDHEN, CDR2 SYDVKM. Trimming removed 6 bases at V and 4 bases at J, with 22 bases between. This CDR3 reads CASSADQRRGGGNTIYF. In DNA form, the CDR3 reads TGTGCCAGCAGCGCGGACCAGAGAAGGGGAGGAGGAAACACCATATATTTT.

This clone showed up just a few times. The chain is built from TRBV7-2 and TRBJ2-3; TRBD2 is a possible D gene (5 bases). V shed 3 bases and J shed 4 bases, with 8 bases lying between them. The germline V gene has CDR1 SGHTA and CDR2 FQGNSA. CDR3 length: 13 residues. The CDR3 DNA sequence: TGTGCCAGCAGCTTTGGAGGCGCAGATACGCAGTATTTT. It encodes CASSFGGADTQYF.

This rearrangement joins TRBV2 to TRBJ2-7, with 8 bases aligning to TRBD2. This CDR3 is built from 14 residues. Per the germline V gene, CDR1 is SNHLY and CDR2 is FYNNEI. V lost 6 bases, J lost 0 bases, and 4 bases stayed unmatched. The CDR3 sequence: CASRNGLASYEQYF. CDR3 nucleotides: TGTGCCAGCAGGAACGGACTAGCCTCCTACGAGCAGTACTTC. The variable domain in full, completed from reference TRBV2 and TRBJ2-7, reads EPEVTQTPSHQVTQMGQEVILRCVPISNHLYFYWYRQILGQKVEFLVSFYNNEISEKSEIFDDQFSVERPDGSNFTLKIRSTKLEDSAMYFCASRNGLASYEQYFGPGTRLTVT.

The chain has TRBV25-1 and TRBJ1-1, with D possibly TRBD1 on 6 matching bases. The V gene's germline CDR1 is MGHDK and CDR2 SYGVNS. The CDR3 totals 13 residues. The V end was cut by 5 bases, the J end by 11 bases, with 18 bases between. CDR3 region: CASSPGGREEAFF. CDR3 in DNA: TGTGCCAGCAGTCCGGGGGGGCGGGAGGAGGCTTTCTTT.

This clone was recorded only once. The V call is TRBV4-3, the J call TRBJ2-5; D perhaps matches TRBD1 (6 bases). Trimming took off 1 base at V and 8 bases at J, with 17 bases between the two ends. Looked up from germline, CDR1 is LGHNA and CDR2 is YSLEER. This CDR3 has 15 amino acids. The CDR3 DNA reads TGCGCCAGCAGCCAAGTCCAGGGGACCCGGGATACCCAGTACTTC. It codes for CASSQVQGTRDTQYF.

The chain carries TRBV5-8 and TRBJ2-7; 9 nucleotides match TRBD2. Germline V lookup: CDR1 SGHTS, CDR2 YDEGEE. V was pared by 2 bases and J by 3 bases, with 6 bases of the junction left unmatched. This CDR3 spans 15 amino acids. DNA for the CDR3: TGTGCCAGCAGCTTTGGGACTAGCCGTAGCTACGAGCAGTACTTC. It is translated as CASSFGTSRSYEQYF.

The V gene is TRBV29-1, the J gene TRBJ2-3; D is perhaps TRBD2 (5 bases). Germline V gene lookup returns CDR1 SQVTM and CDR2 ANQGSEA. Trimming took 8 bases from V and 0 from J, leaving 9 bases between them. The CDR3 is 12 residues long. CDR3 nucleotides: TGCAGCACTAGAAGTAGCACAGATACGCAGTATTTT. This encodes CSTRSSTDTQYF.

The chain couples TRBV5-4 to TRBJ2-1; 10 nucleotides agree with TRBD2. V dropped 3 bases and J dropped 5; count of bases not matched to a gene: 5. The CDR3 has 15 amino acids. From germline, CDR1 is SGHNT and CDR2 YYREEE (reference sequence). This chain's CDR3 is CASSSSSGRDNEQFF. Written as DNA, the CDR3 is TGTGCCAGCAGCTCTTCTAGCGGGAGAGACAATGAGCAGTTCTTC.

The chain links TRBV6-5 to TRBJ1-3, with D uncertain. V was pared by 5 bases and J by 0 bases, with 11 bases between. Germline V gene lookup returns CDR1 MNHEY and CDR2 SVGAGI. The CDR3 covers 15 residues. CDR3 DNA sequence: TGTGCCAGCAGTCCCAGGTATAGCTCTGGAAACACCATATATTTT. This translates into CASSPRYSSGNTIYF.

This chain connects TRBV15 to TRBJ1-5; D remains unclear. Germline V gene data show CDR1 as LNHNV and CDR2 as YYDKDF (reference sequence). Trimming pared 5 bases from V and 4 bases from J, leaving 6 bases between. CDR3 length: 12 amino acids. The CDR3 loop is CATSHQNQPQHF. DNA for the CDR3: TGTGCCACCAGCCACCAGAATCAGCCCCAGCATTTT.

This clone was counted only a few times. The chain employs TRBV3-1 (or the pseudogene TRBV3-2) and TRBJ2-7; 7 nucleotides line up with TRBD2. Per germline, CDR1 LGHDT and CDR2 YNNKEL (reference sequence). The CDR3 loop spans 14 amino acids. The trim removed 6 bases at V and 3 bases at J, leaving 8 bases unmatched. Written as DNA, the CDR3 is TGTGCCAGCAGTCTTTCGGGGACTAACTACGAGCAGTACTTC. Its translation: CASSLSGTNYEQYF.

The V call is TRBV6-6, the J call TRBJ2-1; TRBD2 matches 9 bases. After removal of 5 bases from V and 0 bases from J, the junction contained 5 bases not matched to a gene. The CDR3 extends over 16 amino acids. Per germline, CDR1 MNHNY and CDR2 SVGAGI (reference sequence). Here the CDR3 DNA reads TGTGCCAGCAGTCGAATTAGCGGGAGCTCCTACAATGAGCAGTTCTTC. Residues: CASSRISGSSYNEQFF.

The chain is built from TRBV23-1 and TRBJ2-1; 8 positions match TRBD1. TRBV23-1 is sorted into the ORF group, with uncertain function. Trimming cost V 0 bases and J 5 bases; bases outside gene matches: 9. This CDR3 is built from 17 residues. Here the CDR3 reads CASSQSNRDRRDNEQFF. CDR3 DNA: TGCGCCAGCAGTCAATCGAACCGGGACAGGCGGGACAATGAGCAGTTCTTC.

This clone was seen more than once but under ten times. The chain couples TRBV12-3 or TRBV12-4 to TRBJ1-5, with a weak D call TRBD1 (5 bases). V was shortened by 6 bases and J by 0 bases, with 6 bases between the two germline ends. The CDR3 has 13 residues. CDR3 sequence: CASRGPSNQPQHF. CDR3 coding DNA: TGTGCCAGCAGGGGGCCTAGCAATCAGCCCCAGCATTTT.

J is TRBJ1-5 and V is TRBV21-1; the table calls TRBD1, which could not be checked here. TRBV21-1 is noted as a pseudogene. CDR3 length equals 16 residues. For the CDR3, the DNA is TGTGCCAGCAGCCAACCGACACCTTATAGCAATCAGCCCCAGCATTTT. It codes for CASSQPTPYSNQPQHF.

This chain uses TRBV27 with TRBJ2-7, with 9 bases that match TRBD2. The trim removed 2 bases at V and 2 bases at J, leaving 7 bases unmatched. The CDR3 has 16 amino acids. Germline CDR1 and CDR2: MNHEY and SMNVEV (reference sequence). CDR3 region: CASSLIGTSSPYEQYF. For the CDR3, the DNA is TGTGCCAGCAGTTTAATTGGGACTAGCAGCCCCTACGAGCAGTACTTC.

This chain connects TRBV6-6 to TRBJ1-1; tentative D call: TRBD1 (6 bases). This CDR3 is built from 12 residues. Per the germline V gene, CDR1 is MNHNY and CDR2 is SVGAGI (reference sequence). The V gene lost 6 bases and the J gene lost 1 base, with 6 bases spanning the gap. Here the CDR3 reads CASRQGNTEAFF. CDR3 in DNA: TGTGCCAGCAGACAGGGGAACACTGAAGCTTTCTTT.

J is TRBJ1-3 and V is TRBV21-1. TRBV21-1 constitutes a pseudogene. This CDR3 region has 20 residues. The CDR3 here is CASSKVGSSASRSSGNTIYF. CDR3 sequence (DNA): TGTGCCAGCAGCAAAGTCGGATCATCCGCCTCAAGGAGCTCTGGAAACACCATATATTTT.

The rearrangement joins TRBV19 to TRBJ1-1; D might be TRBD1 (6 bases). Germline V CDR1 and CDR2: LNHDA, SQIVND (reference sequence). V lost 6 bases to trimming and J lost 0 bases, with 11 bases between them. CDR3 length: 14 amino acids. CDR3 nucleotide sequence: TGTGCCAGTAGCCGAACAGGGATGAACACTGAAGCTTTCTTT. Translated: CASSRTGMNTEAFF. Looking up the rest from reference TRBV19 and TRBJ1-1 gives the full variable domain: DGGITQSPKYLFRKEGQNVTLSCEQNLNHDAMYWYRQDPGQGLRLIYYSQIVNDFQKGDIAEGYSVSREKKESFPLTVTSAQKNPTAFYLCASSRTGMNTEAFFGQGTRLTVV.

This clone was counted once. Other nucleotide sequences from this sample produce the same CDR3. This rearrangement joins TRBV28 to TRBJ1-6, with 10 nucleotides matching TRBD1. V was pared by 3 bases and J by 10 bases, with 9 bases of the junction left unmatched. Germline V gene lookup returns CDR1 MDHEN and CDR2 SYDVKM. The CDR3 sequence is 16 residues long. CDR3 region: CASSLRRTGGRSPLHF. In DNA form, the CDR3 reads TGTGCCAGCAGTTTGAGGAGGACAGGGGGACGCTCACCCCTCCACTTT.

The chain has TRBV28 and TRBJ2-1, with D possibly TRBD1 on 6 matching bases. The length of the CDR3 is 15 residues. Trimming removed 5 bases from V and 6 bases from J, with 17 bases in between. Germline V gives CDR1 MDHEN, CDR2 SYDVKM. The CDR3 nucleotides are TGTGCCAGCAGTCAACAGGGACCTTATGGCAATGAGCAGTTCTTC. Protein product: CASSQQGPYGNEQFF.

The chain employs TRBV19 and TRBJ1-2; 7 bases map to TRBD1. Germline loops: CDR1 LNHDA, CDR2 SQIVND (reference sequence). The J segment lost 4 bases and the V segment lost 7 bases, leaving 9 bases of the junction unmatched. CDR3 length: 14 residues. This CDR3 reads CASTPRGRGYGYTF. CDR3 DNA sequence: TGTGCCAGTACCCCGAGGGGGCGCGGCTATGGCTACACCTTC.

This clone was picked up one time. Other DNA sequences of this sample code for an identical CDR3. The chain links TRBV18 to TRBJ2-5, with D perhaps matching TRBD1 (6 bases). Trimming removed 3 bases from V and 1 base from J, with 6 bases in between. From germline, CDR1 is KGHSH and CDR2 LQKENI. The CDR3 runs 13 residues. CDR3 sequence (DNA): TGTGCCAGCTCACCGGACAGCCAAGAGACCCAGTACTTC. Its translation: CASSPDSQETQYF.

The CDR3 nucleotides are TGTGCCAGCAGCTTAGGCGGACTACAGGCAGATACGCAGTATTTT. Translation gives CASSLGGLQADTQYF. The chain uses TRBV7-6 and TRBJ2-3, with a weak D call TRBD2 (6 bases). Trimming pared 1 base from V and 4 bases from J, leaving 12 bases between. The CDR3 is made up of 15 amino acids. Germline V gene data show CDR1 as SGHVS and CDR2 as FNYEAQ.

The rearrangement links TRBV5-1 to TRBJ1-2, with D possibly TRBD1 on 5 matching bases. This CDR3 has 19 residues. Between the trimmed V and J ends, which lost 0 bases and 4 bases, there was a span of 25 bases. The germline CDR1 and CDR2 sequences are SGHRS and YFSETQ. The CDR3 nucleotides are TGCGCCAGCAGCTTGGGGAATTTAGCACAGGAGAGAATGGCCTATGGCTACACCTTC. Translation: CASSLGNLAQERMAYGYTF.

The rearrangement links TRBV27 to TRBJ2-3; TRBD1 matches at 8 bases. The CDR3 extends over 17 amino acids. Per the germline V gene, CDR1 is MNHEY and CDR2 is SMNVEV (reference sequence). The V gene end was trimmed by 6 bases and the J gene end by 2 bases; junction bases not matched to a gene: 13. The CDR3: CASRPHPGQGYTDTQYF. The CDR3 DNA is TGTGCCAGCAGACCCCACCCCGGACAGGGATACACAGATACGCAGTATTTT.

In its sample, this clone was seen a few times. The CDR3, as DNA: TGTGCCATCAGTGAGCGAGGGGCAGGGGAGGAAAAACTGTTTTTT. It yields the protein CAISERGAGEEKLFF. This rearrangement joins TRBV10-3 to TRBJ1-4; weak D call: TRBD1 (6 bases). The CDR3 covers 15 residues. The V gene lost 2 bases and the J gene lost 8 bases, with 15 bases spanning the gap. The germline CDR1 and CDR2 sequences are ENHRY and SYGVKD.

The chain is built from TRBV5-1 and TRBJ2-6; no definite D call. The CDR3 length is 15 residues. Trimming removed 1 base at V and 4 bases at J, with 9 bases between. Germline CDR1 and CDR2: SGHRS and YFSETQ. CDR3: CASSLLGEGANVLTF. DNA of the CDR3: TGCGCCAGCAGCTTGCTTGGAGAGGGGGCCAACGTCCTGACTTTC.

The CDR3 DNA follows: TGCGCCAGCAGCCAAGATCGAGCGGGAGAGGTAGATACGCAGTATTTT. Translating it yields CASSQDRAGEVDTQYF. J is TRBJ2-3 and V is TRBV4-3; TRBD2 matches at 8 bases. V dropped 0 bases and J dropped 5; count of bases not matched to a gene: 7. The germline CDR1 and CDR2 sequences are LGHNA and YSLEER. The CDR3 runs 16 residues.

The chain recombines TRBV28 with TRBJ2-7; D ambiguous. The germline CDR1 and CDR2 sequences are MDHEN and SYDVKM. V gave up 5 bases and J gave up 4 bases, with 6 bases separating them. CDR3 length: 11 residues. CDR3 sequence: CASSPRYEQYF. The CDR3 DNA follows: TGTGCCAGCAGTCCGAGGTACGAGCAGTACTTC.